The 10 T cell receptor beta chains below come from one sample, sequenced in a study of T-cell reconstitution after alpha-beta-depleted transplantation in children. Unique molecular identifiers were incorporated when the TCRbeta library was constructed. TCRdb redid the calling of the PCR reads with MiXCR, one entry per CDR3 protein. The sample carries more than 450,000 distinct CDR3 sequences, approximately 20% recorded once. The sequenced sample was PBMCs from the stem cell graft donor, obtained from the stem cell graft. These receptors were obtained from a human donor who donated a stem cell graft to a child with acute lymphoblastic leukemia.

The sample holds a few counts of this clonotype. V gene TRBV6-2 or TRBV6-3 combines with J gene TRBJ1-2, with 9 bases fitting TRBD1. CDR1 MNHEY and CDR2 SVGEGT come from the germline V gene. The CDR3 has 16 amino acids. Unmatched junction bases numbered 16, after V lost 7 bases and J lost 7 bases. DNA of the CDR3: TGTGCCAGCACCCTAGAAGCCGGACAGGGGATTTTTGGCTACACCTTC. Its protein product is CASTLEAGQGIFGYTF.

This chain links TRBV5-1 with TRBJ1-1; 9 nucleotides agree with TRBD1. The J segment lost 1 base and the V segment lost 4 bases, leaving 5 bases of the junction unmatched. Germline V gene lookup returns CDR1 SGHRS and CDR2 YFSETQ. This CDR3 spans 15 amino acids. CDR3 loop: CASSLWDRENTEAFF. CDR3 sequence (DNA): TGCGCCAGCAGCCTTTGGGACAGGGAGAACACTGAAGCTTTCTTT.

The V gene is TRBV15, the J gene TRBJ1-4; 10 nucleotides align to TRBD1. V lost 2 bases, J lost 7 bases, and 4 bases stayed unmatched. The CDR3 contains 15 residues. Germline-derived CDR1 and CDR2 are LNHNV and YYDKDF (reference sequence). CDR3 DNA sequence: TGTGCCACCAGCAGATCTCGGGACAGGGGTGAAAAACTGTTTTTT. This encodes CATSRSRDRGEKLFF.

This clonotype was observed a few times. The chain uses TRBV7-9 and TRBJ2-7, with 7 bases that match TRBD1. This CDR3 has 14 residues. Germline assignment: CDR1 SEHNR and CDR2 FQNEAQ (reference sequence). The V and J ends lost 3 bases and 7 bases, in that order; junction bases with no gene match: 9. For the CDR3, the DNA is TGTGCCAGCAGCTTCATCACAGGGGCCGTGGAGCAGTACTTC. Its translation is CASSFITGAVEQYF.

The chain carries TRBV5-1 and TRBJ2-1; D might be TRBD2 (6 bases). In germline, CDR1 is SGHRS, CDR2 YFSETQ. V shed 2 bases and J shed 6 bases, with 9 bases lying between them. The CDR3 contains 13 residues. The CDR3 loop is CASSFWDFNEQFF. DNA for the CDR3: TGCGCCAGCAGCTTTTGGGACTTCAATGAGCAGTTCTTC.

The chain links TRBV21-1 to TRBJ2-7; the table's D gene call, TRBD2, was not cross checked with the DNA. TRBV21-1 is a listed pseudogene. There are 15 residues in the CDR3. CDR3 nucleotides: TGTGCCAGCACTCAACGGACTAGCGGTTCCTACGAGCAGTACTTC. Translation: CASTQRTSGSYEQYF.

This clonotype was observed a handful of times. The chain combines TRBV9 with TRBJ2-1, with a weak D call TRBD2 (6 bases). V gave up 7 bases and J gave up 0 bases, with 11 bases separating them. The CDR3 has 14 amino acids. Per the germline V gene, CDR1 is SGDLS and CDR2 is YYNGEE. CDR3 nucleotide sequence: TGTGCCAGCGGTAGCGGTAGCTCCTACAATGAGCAGTTCTTC. Its translation: CASGSGSSYNEQFF.

This clonotype was detected a few times. This chain links TRBV6-1 with TRBJ2-7; 12 nucleotides agree with TRBD2. CDR1 is MNHNS and CDR2 is SASEGT in the germline V gene. The ends lost 3 bases at V and 6 bases at J; junction bases unmatched: 12. CDR3 size: 17 residues. CDR3 protein: CASSEHRLAGDVVEQYF. In nucleotides, the CDR3 is TGTGCCAGCAGTGAGCACCGACTAGCGGGAGATGTGGTCGAGCAGTACTTC.

V is TRBV20-1 and J is TRBJ2-7; 11 bases match TRBD2. V was pared by 5 bases and J by 7 bases, with 10 bases of the junction left unmatched. Per the germline V gene, CDR1 is DFQATT and CDR2 is SNEGSKA (reference sequence). This CDR3 spans 14 amino acids. CDR3 bases: TGCAGTGCTGCTAGCGGGAGGCCCCTTCTGGAGCAGTACTTC. Translation: CSAASGRPLLEQYF.

The J gene is TRBJ2-3, the V gene TRBV6-4; 13 bases are shared with TRBD2. This CDR3 is 18 amino acids long. J was trimmed by 0 bases and V by 5 bases; bases with no gene match: 8. From germline, CDR1 is MRHNA and CDR2 SNTAGT. CDR3 sequence: CASSRRLAGGSSTDTQYF. CDR3 sequence (DNA): TGTGCCAGCAGTCGTCGACTAGCGGGAGGCTCTAGCACAGATACGCAGTATTTT.